This TCR beta chain was recorded in a study of tumor-infiltrating lymphocytes in localized non-small cell lung cancer. The assay was immunoSEQ multiplex PCR, and TCRdb's table has in-frame clones only and misses some. The sample contains 12,000 or so clones, over 70% of which appear only once. The CDR3 contains 14 residues. Germline lookup yields CDR1 LGHNA and CDR2 YSLEER. The germline V and J ends were trimmed by 2 bases and 3 bases, with 10 bases remaining between them. The sample consisted of lung tumor tissue. V usage is TRBV4-3 and J usage is TRBJ1-1; TRBD1 is a possible D gene (5 bases). The receptor was isolated from a human donor with non-small cell lung cancer. This CDR3 is CASSQQGGYTEAFF. CDR3 DNA sequence: TGCGCCAGCAGCCAACAGGGAGGGTACACTGAAGCTTTCTTT.